This T cell receptor beta chain was found in a study of blood T cell repertoires in COVID-19. Study background: Researchers got acute and convalescent COVID-19 samples from the United States, Italy and Spain. Nucleic acid was either cDNA or gDNA, and it came from T cells, B-cell-depleted T cells, or PBMCs.

Seattle enrolled patients during active infection and tracked them longitudinally. Clones were read by immunoSEQ multiplex PCR, and TCRdb kept only the in-frame ones, dropping some. The table records roughly 200,000 clones, over 70% of them present only once. CDR1 is SGHTA and CDR2 is FQGTGA in the germline V gene. V dropped 10 bases and J dropped 5; count of bases not matched to a gene: 11. CDR3 length equals 13 residues. The sequencing sample was made of peripheral blood. The sequence was collected from a woman in her 40s with COVID-19, enrolled during active disease. The V call is TRBV7-3, the J call TRBJ2-7; 7 bases agree with TRBD1. Here the CDR3 DNA reads TGTGCCACCGGGACAGAATGGTGGAACGAGCAGTACTTC. Its protein is CATGTEWWNEQYF. The whole variable domain, filled in from reference TRBV7-3 and TRBJ2-7, reads GAGVSQTPSNKVTEKGKYVELRCDPISGHTALYWYRQSLGQGPEFLIYFQGTGAADDSGLPNDRFFAVRPEGSVSTLKIQRTERGDSAVYLCATGTEWWNEQYFGPGTRLTVT.